This record concerns one TCR beta chain sequence. Produced via immunoSEQ multiplex PCR; TCRdb's table is partial and in-frame only. Found here are some 400,000 clones, around 87% of them singletons; the top ten hold 1% to 1.5%. The sample originates from a study of blood T cell repertoires in COVID-19. The receptor comes from a man aged 25-45 years who had recovered from COVID-19. The specimen was PBMCs or T cells enriched from blood (not recorded which).

CDR3 in amino acids: CASSLAKGAQYF. For the CDR3, the DNA is TGTGCCAGCAGCTTAGCGAAGGGGGCACAGTACTTC. The chain joins TRBV7-9 to TRBJ2-5; 7 positions agree with TRBD1. The germline V gene has CDR1 SEHNR and CDR2 FQNEAQ (reference sequence). The V gene end was trimmed by 0 bases and the J gene end by 11 bases; junction bases not matched to a gene: 3. The CDR3 is 12 amino acids. Using reference TRBV7-9 and TRBJ2-5 for the parts outside the CDR3, the full variable domain is DTGVSQNPRHKITKRGQNVTFRCDPISEHNRLYWYRQTLGQGPEFLTYFQNEAQLEKSRLLSDRFSAERPKGSFSTLEIQRTEQGDSAMYLCASSLAKGAQYFGPGTRLLVL.